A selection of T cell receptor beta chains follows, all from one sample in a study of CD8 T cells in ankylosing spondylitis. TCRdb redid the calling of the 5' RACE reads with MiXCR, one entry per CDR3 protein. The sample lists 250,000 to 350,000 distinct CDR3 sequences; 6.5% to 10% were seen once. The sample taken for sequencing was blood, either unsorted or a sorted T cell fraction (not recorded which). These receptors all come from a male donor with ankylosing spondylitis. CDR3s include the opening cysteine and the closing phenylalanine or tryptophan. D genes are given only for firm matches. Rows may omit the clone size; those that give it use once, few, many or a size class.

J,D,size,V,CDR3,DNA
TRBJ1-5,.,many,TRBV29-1,CSVGAGPNQPQHF,TGCAGCGTGGGGGCCGGGCCGAATCAGCCCCAGCATTTT
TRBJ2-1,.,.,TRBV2,CASSETSEYNEQFF,TGTGCCAGCAGTGAGACGAGCGAGTACAATGAGCAGTTCTTC
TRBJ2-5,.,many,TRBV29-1,CSAIRDLQETQYF,TGCAGCGCAATCCGGGACTTACAAGAGACCCAGTACTTC
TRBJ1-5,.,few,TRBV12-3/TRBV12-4,CASRSGASQPQHF,TGTGCCAGCAGGTCAGGGGCAAGTCAGCCCCAGCATTTT
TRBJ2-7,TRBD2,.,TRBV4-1,CASSQGSGSSRYEQYF,TGCGCCAGCAGCCAAGGCAGCGGGAGTAGTAGGTACGAGCAGTACTTC
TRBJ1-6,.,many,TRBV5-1,CASSSQGAAAYNSPLHF,TGCGCCAGCAGCTCACAGGGCGCGGCGGCCTATAATTCACCCCTCCACTTT
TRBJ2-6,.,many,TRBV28,CASSRLSGANVLTF,TGTGCCAGCAGTCGCCTCTCTGGGGCCAACGTCCTGACTTTC
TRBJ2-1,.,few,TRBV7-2,CASSAEGSSYNEQFF,TGTGCCAGCAGCGCAGAGGGGAGCTCCTACAATGAGCAGTTCTTC
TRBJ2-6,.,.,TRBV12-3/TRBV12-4,CASTTGTALSGANVLTF,TGTGCCAGCACAACTGGGACGGCGCTCTCTGGGGCCAACGTCCTGACTTTC
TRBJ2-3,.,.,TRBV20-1,CSARRFGQRTSTDTQYF,TGCAGTGCTAGGCGTTTTGGGCAGAGGACTAGCACAGATACGCAGTATTTT
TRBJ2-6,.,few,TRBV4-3,CASSQGLRSSGANVLTF,TGCGCCAGCAGCCAAGGTCTCAGATCCTCTGGGGCCAACGTCCTGACTTTC
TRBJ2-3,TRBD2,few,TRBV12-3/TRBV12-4,CASRSRTSDRTDTQYF,TGTGCCAGCAGATCCCGGACTAGCGATCGCACAGATACGCAGTATTTT
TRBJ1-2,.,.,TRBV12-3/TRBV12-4,CASSQRFTMNYGYTF,TGTGCCAGCAGTCAGAGGTTTACAATGAACTATGGCTACACCTTC
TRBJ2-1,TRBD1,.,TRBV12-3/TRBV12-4,CASSRDRVYNEQFF,TGTGCCAGCAGCCGGGACAGGGTCTACAATGAGCAGTTCTTC
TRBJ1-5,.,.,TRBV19,CASSRVITQPQHF,TGTGCCAGTAGTCGGGTTATTACTCAGCCCCAGCATTTT
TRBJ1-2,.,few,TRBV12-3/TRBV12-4,CASSLRVQGWGYTF,TGTGCCAGCAGTTTAAGGGTCCAGGGATGGGGCTACACCTTC
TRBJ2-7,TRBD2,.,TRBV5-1,CASSRTSGVDSQYF,TGCGCCAGCAGCCGGACTAGCGGGGTGGACTCTCAGTACTTC
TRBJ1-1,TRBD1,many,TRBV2,CASRNQGASEAFF,TGTGCCAGCAGGAACCAGGGGGCAAGTGAAGCTTTCTTT
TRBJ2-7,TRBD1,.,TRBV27,CASSFGTGDYEQYF,TGTGCCAGCAGTTTTGGGACAGGGGACTACGAGCAGTACTTC
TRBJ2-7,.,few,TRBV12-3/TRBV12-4,CASSTRGAYDEQYF,TGTGCCAGCAGTACTAGGGGGGCCTACGACGAGCAGTACTTC
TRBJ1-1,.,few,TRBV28,CASADATEAFF,TGTGCCAGCGCGGACGCCACTGAAGCTTTCTTT
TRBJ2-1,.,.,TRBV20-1,CSASRGPNEQFF,TGCAGTGCTAGTAGGGGTCCGAATGAGCAGTTCTTC
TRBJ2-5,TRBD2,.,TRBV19,CASSRTSGSQETQYF,TGTGCCAGTAGTCGGACTAGCGGGAGTCAAGAGACCCAGTACTTC
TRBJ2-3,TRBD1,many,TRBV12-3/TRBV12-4,CASSFRDRGTDTQYF,TGTGCCAGCAGTTTCAGAGACAGGGGAACAGATACGCAGTATTTT
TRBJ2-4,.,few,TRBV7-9,CASSPVWLAKNIQYF,TGTGCCAGCAGCCCCGTTTGGCTAGCCAAAAACATTCAGTACTTC
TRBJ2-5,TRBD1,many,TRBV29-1,CSVEDVGQGAWETQYF,TGCAGCGTTGAAGATGTGGGACAGGGGGCCTGGGAGACCCAGTACTTC
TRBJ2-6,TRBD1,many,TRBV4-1,CASSDRDSGANVLTF,TGCGCCAGCAGCGACAGGGACTCTGGGGCCAACGTCCTGACTTTC
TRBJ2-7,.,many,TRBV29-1,CSVEDGSVPYEQYF,TGCAGCGTTGAAGACGGGTCGGTACCCTACGAGCAGTACTTC
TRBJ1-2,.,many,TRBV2,CASSEGTNYGYTF,TGTGCCAGCAGTGAAGGCACCAACTATGGCTACACCTTC
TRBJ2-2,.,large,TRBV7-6,CASSLEGPLPGELFF,TGTGCCAGCAGCTTAGAGGGACCCCTTCCCGGGGAGCTGTTTTTT
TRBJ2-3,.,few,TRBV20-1,CSARFGTDTQYF,TGCAGTGCTAGATTTGGCACAGATACGCAGTATTTT
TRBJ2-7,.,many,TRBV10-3,CAITKGPASYEQYF,TGTGCCATCACGAAGGGACCAGCCTCCTACGAGCAGTACTTC
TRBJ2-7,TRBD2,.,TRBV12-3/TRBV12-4,CASRSISGRFGEQYF,TGTGCCAGCAGATCGATTAGCGGGAGGTTCGGCGAGCAGTACTTC
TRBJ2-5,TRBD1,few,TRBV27,CASRDRGVNYQETQYF,TGTGCCAGCAGGGACAGGGGGGTAAACTACCAAGAGACCCAGTACTTC
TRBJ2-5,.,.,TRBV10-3,CAISEEIMAGPSPPQTQYF,TGTGCCATCAGTGAGGAGATAATGGCAGGTCCTTCTCCCCCACAGACCCAGTACTTC
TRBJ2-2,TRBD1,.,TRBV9,CASSPRQGFAGELFF,TGTGCCAGCAGCCCGAGACAGGGCTTTGCCGGGGAGCTGTTTTTT
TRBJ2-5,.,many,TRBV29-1,CSVVLGRNWETQYF,TGCAGCGTTGTGCTGGGAAGGAACTGGGAGACCCAGTACTTC
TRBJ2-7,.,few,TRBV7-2,CASSLDSHSYEQYF,TGTGCCAGCAGCTTAGACAGCCACTCCTACGAGCAGTACTTC
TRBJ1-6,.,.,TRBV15,CATSRVTGPTSPLHF,TGTGCCACCAGCAGAGTCACGGGTCCGACCTCACCCCTCCACTTT
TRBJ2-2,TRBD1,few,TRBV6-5,CASSYSDSGTDANTGELFF,TGTGCCAGCAGTTACTCAGACTCCGGGACAGATGCGAACACCGGGGAGCTGTTTTTT
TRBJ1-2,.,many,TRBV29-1,CSADSDYWGYTF,TGCAGCGCCGACAGTGACTATTGGGGCTACACCTTC
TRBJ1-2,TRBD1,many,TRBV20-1,CSAGRDRGGGGYTF,TGCAGTGCTGGGAGGGACAGGGGAGGGGGTGGCTACACCTTC
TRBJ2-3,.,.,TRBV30,CAWSRDHPTDTQYF,TGTGCCTGGTCCCGGGACCACCCCACGGATACGCAGTATTTT
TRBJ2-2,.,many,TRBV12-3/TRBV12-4,CASSSGGGGELFF,TGTGCCAGCAGCTCGGGGGGCGGCGGGGAGCTGTTTTTT
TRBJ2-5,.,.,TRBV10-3,CAISITGEETQYF,TGTGCCATCAGTATAACAGGCGAAGAGACCCAGTACTTC
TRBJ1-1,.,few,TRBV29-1,CSVVRGIMNTEAFF,TGCAGCGTTGTCCGGGGCATAATGAACACTGAAGCTTTCTTT
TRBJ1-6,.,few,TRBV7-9,CASSNVRDSPLHF,TGTGCCAGCAGCAATGTACGAGATTCACCCCTCCACTTT
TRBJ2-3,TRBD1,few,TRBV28,CASRGAAGTGSTDTQYF,TGTGCCAGCAGAGGAGCTGCCGGGACAGGGAGCACAGATACGCAGTATTTT
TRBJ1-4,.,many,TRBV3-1,CASSQERPGRVDEKLFF,TGTGCCAGCAGCCAAGAACGCCCGGGCAGGGTCGATGAAAAACTGTTTTTT
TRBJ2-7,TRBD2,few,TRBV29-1,CSTRLADTYEQYF,TGCAGCACTAGACTAGCGGATACCTACGAGCAGTACTTC
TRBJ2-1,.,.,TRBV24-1,CATSDFEGDEQFF,TGTGCCACCAGTGATTTTGAGGGGGATGAGCAGTTCTTC
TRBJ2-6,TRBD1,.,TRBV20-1,CSASRDRTFSGANVLTF,TGCAGTGCTAGCCGGGACAGGACGTTCTCTGGGGCCAACGTCCTGACTTTC
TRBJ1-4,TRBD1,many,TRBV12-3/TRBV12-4,CASRKGTAIGEKLFF,TGTGCCAGCAGGAAAGGGACAGCGATAGGGGAAAAACTGTTTTTT